This T cell receptor (beta chain) emerged from a study of blood T cell repertoires in COVID-19. Overall study: Italy, Spain and the United States were the sources of the convalescent and acute COVID-19 samples.

Under the authors' procedure: It was from reference gene primer amplification that nucleated cell counts were estimated. TCRdb's table, derived via immunoSEQ multiplex PCR, lists solely in-frame clones and lacks some. D and trimming were read from the DNA, whereas the V and J calls and clone size are those reported in that table. The repertoire holds about 68,000 clones, about 83% seen once, with 40% to 50% in the top ten. Germline V gives CDR1 LGHNA, CDR2 YSLEER. Trimming cost V 2 bases and J 3 bases; bases outside gene matches: 6. The CDR3 totals 16 residues. The chain employs TRBV4-3 and TRBJ1-5; the match to TRBD1 covers 8 bases. This receptor was identified in a man at least 80 years old with acute or convalescent COVID-19. Source material: peripheral blood. CDR3 amino acids: CASSQQTGANNQPQHF. CDR3 coding DNA: TGCGCCAGCAGCCAACAGACAGGGGCGAACAATCAGCCCCAGCATTTT.